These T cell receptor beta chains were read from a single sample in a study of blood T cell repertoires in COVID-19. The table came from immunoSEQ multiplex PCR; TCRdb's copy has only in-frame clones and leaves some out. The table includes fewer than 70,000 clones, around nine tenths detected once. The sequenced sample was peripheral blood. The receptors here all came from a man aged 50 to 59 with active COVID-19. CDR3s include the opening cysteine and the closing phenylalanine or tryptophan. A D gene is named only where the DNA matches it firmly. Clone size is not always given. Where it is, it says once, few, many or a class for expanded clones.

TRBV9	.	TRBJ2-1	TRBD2	CASSVARGGGARNEQFF	TGTGCCAGCAGCGTAGCTCGAGGCGGGGGGGCAAGGAATGAGCAGTTCTTC
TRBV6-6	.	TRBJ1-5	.	CASHRVSNQPQHF	TGTGCCAGCCACAGGGTGAGCAATCAGCCCCAGCATTTT
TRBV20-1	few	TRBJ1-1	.	CSARRGGVAFF	TGCAGTGCTAGACGTGGGGGGGTAGCTTTCTTT
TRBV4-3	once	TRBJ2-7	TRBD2	CASSQVAETGLAADPYEQYF	TGCGCCAGCAGCCAAGTGGCCGAGACGGGACTAGCGGCTGATCCCTACGAGCAGTACTTC
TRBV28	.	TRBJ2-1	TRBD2	CASSSGSGRAVNEQFF	TGTGCCAGCAGTTCTGGTAGCGGGAGGGCCGTCAATGAGCAGTTCTTC
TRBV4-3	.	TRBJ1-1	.	CASSGSANTEAFF	TGCGCCAGCAGTGGGAGTGCGAACACTGAAGCTTTCTTT
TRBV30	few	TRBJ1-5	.	CAWSGGSNQPQHF	TGTGCCTGGAGTGGAGGGTCCAATCAGCCCCAGCATTTT
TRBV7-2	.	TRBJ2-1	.	CASSPYGVSREQFF	TGTGCCAGCAGCCCATACGGGGTTTCGAGGGAGCAGTTCTTC
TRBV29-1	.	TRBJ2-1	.	CSASSARSSYNEQFF	TGCAGCGCCTCAAGCGCCCGAAGCTCCTACAATGAGCAGTTCTTC
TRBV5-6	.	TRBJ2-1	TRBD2	CASSLRSTSGYNEQFF	TGTGCCAGCAGCTTGAGGTCGACTAGCGGTTACAATGAGCAGTTCTTC
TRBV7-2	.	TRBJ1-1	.	CASSSTGRDTEAFF	TGTGCCAGCAGCTCAACAGGGAGGGACACTGAAGCTTTCTTT
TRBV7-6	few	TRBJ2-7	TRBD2	CASSLETSGGNHEQYF	TGTGCCAGCAGCTTAGAGACTAGCGGGGGTAATCACGAGCAGTACTTC
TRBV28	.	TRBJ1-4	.	CASSLWWGTGGKLFF	TGTGCCAGCAGTTTATGGTGGGGGACGGGGGGAAAACTGTTTTTT
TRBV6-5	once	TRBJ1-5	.	CASRLGADSNQPQHF	TGTGCCAGCAGGTTGGGGGCGGATAGCAATCAGCCCCAGCATTTT
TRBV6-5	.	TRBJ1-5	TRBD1	CASSFTGAGPQHF	TGTGCCAGCAGTTTCACAGGGGCTGGGCCCCAGCATTTT
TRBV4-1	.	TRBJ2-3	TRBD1	CASSLGTGLSTDTQYF	TGCGCCAGCAGCCTGGGGACAGGGCTTAGCACAGATACGCAGTATTTT
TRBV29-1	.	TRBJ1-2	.	CSVGGTPEGYTF	TGCAGCGTTGGCGGGACGCCCGAGGGCTACACCTTC
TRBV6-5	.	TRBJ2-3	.	CASSYGRGLTDTQYF	TGTGCCAGCAGTTACGGGCGGGGGCTCACAGATACGCAGTATTTT
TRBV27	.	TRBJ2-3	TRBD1	CASSLGTVGYPTDTQYF	TGTGCCAGCAGTCTTGGGACAGTCGGATACCCCACAGATACGCAGTATTTT
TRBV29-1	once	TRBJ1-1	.	CSVENGRGAFNTEAFF	TGCAGCGTTGAAAATGGTAGGGGCGCTTTCAACACTGAAGCTTTCTTT
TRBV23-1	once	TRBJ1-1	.	CASSQSIPRKNTEAFF	TGCGCCAGCAGTCAATCGATACCGAGGAAGAACACTGAAGCTTTCTTT
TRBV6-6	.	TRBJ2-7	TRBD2	CASSSRAGTYEQYF	TGTGCCAGCAGTTCTCGAGCGGGAACTTACGAGCAGTACTTC
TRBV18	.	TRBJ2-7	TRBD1	CASSVLRDRGYEQYF	TGTGCCAGCTCAGTACTCCGGGACAGGGGCTACGAGCAGTACTTC
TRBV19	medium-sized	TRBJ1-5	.	CASSPGVQQPQHF	TGTGCCAGTAGTCCGGGGGTTCAGCAGCCCCAGCATTTT
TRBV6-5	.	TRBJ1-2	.	CASAWTDSEQGYTF	TGTGCCAGCGCCTGGACAGACTCCGAGCAGGGCTACACCTTC
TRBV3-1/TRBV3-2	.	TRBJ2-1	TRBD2	CASSRNLAGASNEQFF	TGTGCCAGCAGCCGAAACCTAGCGGGAGCCTCAAATGAGCAGTTCTTC
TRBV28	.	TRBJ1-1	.	CASSSYEAFF	TGTGCCAGCAGTTCTTATGAAGCTTTCTTT
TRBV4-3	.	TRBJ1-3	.	CASSQERQHLISGNTIYF	TGCGCCAGCAGCCAAGAACGACAACATCTCATCTCTGGAAACACCATATATTTT
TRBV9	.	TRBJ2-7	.	CASSTRGAGGMYEQYF	TGTGCCAGCAGCACCCGCGGGGCAGGGGGTATGTACGAGCAGTACTTC
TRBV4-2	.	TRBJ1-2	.	CASSPAWGPNYGYTF	TGTGCCAGCAGCCCGGCGTGGGGGCCTAACTATGGCTACACCTTC
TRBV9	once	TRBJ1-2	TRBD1	CASSPTGGYGYTF	TGTGCCAGCAGCCCGACAGGGGGCTATGGCTACACCTTC
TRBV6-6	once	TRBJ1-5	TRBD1	CASSLTGGGYQPQHF	TGTGCCAGCAGCTTAACAGGGGGGGGTTACCAGCCCCAGCATTTT
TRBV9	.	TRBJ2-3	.	CASSVGRAVLSTDTQYF	TGTGCCAGCAGCGTAGGGAGAGCAGTTCTTAGCACAGATACGCAGTATTTT
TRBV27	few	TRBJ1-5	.	CASSSPLRDSSDQPQHF	TGTGCCAGCAGTTCTCCTCTGCGCGACAGTTCGGATCAGCCCCAGCATTTT
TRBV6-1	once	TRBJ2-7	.	CASSEDYLYEQYF	TGTGCCAGCAGTGAGGACTATTTATACGAGCAGTACTTC